This T cell receptor beta chain was captured by sequencing in a study of beta chain features in type 1 diabetes. Study-wide context: Patients were similar to healthy donors in age and gender (as well as in cell yields).

Isolation of CD4+ naive, central memory, regulatory and stem cell-like memory cells was achieved by sorting via CD45RO/CCR7/CD25/CD127/CD95/CD27. Findings of the study overall: Type 1 diabetes patients showed a moderate but significant shortening of TCRB CDR3s in all four CD4+ subsets.

cDNA synthesis used the whole RNA isolate, giving expressed TCRB sequences. The average output of naive, central memory and regulatory T cell samples was several million reads. Libraries were prepared by immunoSEQ multiplex PCR; TCRdb keeps only in-frame clonotypes and omits some of them. This table has 240,000 or so clones, roughly 21% appearing once. Trimming took 5 bases from V and 3 from J; bases not matched to a gene: 6. The V gene's germline CDR1 is KGHSH and CDR2 LQKENI. The CDR3 spans 15 residues. Details on this clone: The target antigen is unknown.

This chain links TRBV18 with TRBJ2-5; 10 bases agree with TRBD1. The sequencing sample was made of naive CD4+ T cells from blood. This sequence was found in a woman between 35 and 50 years old with type 1 diabetes. The DNA of the CDR3 is TGTGCCAGCTCATTCGCCGGGACAGGGGAAGAGACCCAGTACTTC. Translated: CASSFAGTGEETQYF. Full variable domain (remainder filled in from reference TRBV18 and TRBJ2-5): NAGVMQNPRHLVRRRGQEARLRCSPMKGHSHVYWYRQLPEEGLKFMVYLQKENIIDESGMPKERFSAEFPKEGPSILRIQQVVRGDSAAYFCASSFAGTGEETQYFGPGTRLLVL.